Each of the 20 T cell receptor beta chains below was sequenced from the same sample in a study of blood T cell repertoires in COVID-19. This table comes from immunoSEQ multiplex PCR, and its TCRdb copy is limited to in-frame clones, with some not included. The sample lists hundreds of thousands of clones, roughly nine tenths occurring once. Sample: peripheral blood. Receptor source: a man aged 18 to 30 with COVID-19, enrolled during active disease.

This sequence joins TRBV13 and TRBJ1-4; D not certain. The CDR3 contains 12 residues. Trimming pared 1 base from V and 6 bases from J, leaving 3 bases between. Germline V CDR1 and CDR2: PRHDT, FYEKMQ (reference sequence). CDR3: CASSLADEKLFF. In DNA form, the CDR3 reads TGTGCCAGCAGCTTAGCCGATGAAAAACTGTTTTTT.

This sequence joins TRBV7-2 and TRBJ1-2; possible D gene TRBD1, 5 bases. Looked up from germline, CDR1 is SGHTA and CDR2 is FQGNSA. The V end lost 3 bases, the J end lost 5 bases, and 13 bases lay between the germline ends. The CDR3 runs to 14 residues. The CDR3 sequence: CASSFGGSRYGYTF. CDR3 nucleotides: TGTGCCAGCAGCTTCGGGGGGTCGAGGTATGGCTACACCTTC.

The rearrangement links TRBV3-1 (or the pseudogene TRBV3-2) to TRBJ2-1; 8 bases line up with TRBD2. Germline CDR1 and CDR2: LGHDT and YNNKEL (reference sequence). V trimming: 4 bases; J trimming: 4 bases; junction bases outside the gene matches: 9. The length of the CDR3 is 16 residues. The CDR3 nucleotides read TGTGCCAGCAGCCTGATCGGGGGGGGAACTTACAATGAGCAGTTCTTC. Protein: CASSLIGGGTYNEQFF.

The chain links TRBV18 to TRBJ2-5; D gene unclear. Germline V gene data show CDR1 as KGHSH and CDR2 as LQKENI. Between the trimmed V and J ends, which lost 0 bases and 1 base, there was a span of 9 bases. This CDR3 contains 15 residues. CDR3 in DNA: TGTGCCAGCTCACCACCGAGGCCCTCCCAAGAGACCCAGTACTTC. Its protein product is CASSPPRPSQETQYF. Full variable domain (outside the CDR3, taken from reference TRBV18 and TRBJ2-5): NAGVMQNPRHLVRRRGQEARLRCSPMKGHSHVYWYRQLPEEGLKFMVYLQKENIIDESGMPKERFSAEFPKEGPSILRIQQVVRGDSAAYFCASSPPRPSQETQYFGPGTRLLVL.

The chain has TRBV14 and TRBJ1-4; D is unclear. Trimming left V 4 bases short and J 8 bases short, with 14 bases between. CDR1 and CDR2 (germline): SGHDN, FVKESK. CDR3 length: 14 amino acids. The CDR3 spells CASSRGIGDEKLFF. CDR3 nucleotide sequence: TGTGCCAGCAGCCGAGGTATTGGAGACGAAAAACTGTTTTTT.

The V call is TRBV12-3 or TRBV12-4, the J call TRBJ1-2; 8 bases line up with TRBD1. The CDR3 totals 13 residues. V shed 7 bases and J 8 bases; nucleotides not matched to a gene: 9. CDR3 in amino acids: CASNLGQGDGYTF. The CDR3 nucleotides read TGTGCCAGCAACCTCGGACAGGGTGACGGCTACACCTTC.

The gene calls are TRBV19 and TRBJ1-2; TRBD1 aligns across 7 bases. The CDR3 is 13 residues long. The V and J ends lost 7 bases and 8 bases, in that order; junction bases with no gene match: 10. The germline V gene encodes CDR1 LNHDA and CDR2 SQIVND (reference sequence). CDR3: CASNYRGAGGYTF. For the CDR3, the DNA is TGTGCCAGTAACTACAGGGGCGCTGGGGGCTACACCTTC.

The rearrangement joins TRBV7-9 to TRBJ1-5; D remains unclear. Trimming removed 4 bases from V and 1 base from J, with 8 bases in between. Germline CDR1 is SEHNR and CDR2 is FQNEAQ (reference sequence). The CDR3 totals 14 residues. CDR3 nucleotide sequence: TGTGCCAGCAGCTGGACGGGGAGCAATCAGCCCCAGCATTTT. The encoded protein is CASSWTGSNQPQHF.

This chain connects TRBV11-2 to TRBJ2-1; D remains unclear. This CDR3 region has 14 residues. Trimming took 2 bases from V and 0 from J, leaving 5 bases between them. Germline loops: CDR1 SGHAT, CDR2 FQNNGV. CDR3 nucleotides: TGTGCCAGCAGCTTAATTAGCTCCTACAATGAGCAGTTCTTC. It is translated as CASSLISSYNEQFF.

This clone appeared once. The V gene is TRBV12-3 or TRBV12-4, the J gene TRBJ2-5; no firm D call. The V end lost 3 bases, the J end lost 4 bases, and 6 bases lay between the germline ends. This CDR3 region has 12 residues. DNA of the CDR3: TGTGCCAGCAGTTTCCCCGGAGAGACCCAGTACTTC. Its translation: CASSFPGETQYF.

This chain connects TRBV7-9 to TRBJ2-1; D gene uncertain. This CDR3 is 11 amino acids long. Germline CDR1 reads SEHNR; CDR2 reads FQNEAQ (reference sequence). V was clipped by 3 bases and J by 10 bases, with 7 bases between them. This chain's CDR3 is CASSFSAEQFF. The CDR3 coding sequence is TGTGCCAGCAGCTTTAGTGCGGAGCAGTTCTTC.

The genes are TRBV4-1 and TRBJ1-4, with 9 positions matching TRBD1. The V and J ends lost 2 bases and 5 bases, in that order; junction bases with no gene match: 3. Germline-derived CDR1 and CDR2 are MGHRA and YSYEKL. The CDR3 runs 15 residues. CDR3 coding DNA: TGCGCCAGCAGCCAAAGACAGGGGGGAAATGAAAAACTGTTTTTT. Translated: CASSQRQGGNEKLFF.

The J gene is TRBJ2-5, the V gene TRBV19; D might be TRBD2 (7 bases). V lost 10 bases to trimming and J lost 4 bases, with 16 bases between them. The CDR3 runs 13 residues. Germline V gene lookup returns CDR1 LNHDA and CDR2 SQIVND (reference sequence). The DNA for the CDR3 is TGTGCCACTACAAACGCGGGGGCAGAGACCCAGTACTTC. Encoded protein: CATTNAGAETQYF.

The CDR3 reads CALGVAEKETQYF. The CDR3 region has the DNA TGTGCCCTAGGAGTAGCGGAAAAAGAGACCCAGTACTTC. V usage is TRBV28 and J usage is TRBJ2-5, with TRBD2 as a possible D gene (6 bases). The CDR3 is 13 amino acids. Looked up from germline, CDR1 is MDHEN and CDR2 is SYDVKM. V lost 11 bases to trimming and J lost 3 bases, with 16 bases between them.

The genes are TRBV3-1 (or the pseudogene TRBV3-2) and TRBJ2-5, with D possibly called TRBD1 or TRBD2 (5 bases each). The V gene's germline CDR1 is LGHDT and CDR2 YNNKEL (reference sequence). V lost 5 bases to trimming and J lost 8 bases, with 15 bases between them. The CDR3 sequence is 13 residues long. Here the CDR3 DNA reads TGTGCCAGCAGCGAAGGGACGGAGGCAACCCAGTACTTC. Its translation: CASSEGTEATQYF.

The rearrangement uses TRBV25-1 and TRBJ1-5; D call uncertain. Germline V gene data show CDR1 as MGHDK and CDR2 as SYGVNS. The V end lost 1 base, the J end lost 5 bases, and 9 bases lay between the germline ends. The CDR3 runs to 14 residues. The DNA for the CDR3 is TGTGCCAGCAGTGAATTAACACGGGATCAGCCCCAGCATTTT. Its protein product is CASSELTRDQPQHF.

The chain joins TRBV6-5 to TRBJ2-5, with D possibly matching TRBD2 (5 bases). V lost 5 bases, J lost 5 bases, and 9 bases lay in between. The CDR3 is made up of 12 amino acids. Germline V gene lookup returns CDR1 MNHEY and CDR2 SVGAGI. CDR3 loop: CASSRVAETQYF. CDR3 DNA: TGTGCCAGCAGTCGAGTAGCGGAGACCCAGTACTTC.

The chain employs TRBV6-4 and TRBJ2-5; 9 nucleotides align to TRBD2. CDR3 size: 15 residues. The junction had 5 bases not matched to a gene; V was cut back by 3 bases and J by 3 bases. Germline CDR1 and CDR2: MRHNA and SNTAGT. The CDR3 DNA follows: TGTGCCAGCAGTGAATCGACTAGCGGAAAAGAGACCCAGTACTTC. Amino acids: CASSESTSGKETQYF.

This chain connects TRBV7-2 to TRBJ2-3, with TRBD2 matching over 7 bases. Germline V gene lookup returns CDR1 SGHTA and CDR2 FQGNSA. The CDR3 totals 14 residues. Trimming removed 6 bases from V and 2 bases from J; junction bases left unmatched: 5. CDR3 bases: TGTGCCAGCAGGATACTAGCGACCACAGATACGCAGTATTTT. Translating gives CASRILATTDTQYF. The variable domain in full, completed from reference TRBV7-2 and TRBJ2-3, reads GAGVSQSPSNKVTEKGKDVELRCDPISGHTALYWYRQSLGQGLEFLIYFQGNSAPDKSGLPSDRFSAERTGGSVSTLTIQRTQQEDSAVYLCASRILATTDTQYFGPGTRLTVL.

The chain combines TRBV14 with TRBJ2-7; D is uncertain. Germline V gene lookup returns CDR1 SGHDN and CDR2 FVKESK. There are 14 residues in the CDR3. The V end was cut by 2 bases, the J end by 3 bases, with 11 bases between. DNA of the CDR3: TGTGCCAGCAGCCAAACGGCTAGAATCTACGAGCAGTACTTC. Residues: CASSQTARIYEQYF.